Listed here are 28 T cell receptor beta chains from one sample, sequenced in a study of T cells in localized non-small cell lung cancer. Sequencing used immunoSEQ multiplex PCR; TCRdb keeps in-frame clones, though not all of them. Altogether 40,000 or so clones are present, more than 65% being singletons, with the ten largest covering around 15%. The sequenced sample was peripheral blood, obtained before any cancer treatment. These receptors were obtained from a male donor aged 60 or over with stage III squamous cell lung carcinoma.

This clone was counted only a few times. The J gene is TRBJ2-6, the V gene TRBV5-1; D is possibly TRBD1 or TRBD2 (5 bases each). CDR3 length equals 14 residues. V lost 5 bases, J lost 1 base, and 7 bases lay in between. In germline, CDR1 is SGHRS, CDR2 YFSETQ. CDR3 amino acids: CASRGVSGANVLTF. The CDR3 coding sequence is TGCGCCAGCAGGGGGGTTTCTGGGGCCAACGTCCTGACTTTC.

V gene TRBV7-2 combines with J gene TRBJ2-1, with TRBD2 matching 8 bases. Germline CDR1 and CDR2: SGHTA and FQGNSA. The CDR3 totals 16 residues. Unmatched junction bases numbered 2, after V lost 1 base and J lost 0 bases. The CDR3 DNA sequence: TGTGCCAGCAGCTTAGTAAGCGGGAGCTCCTACAATGAGCAGTTCTTC. It is translated as CASSLVSGSSYNEQFF.

This chain connects TRBV5-6 to TRBJ1-5, with 7 bases that match TRBD1. V was pared by 2 bases and J by 7 bases, with 6 bases of the junction left unmatched. The germline V gene encodes CDR1 SGHDT and CDR2 YYEEEE. CDR3 size: 14 residues. The CDR3: CASSLRQGQQPQHF. DNA for the CDR3: TGTGCCAGCAGCTTAAGACAGGGCCAGCAGCCCCAGCATTTT.

This clone appeared once. The chain links TRBV7-2 to TRBJ2-7, with D perhaps matching TRBD1 (6 bases). CDR1 is SGHTA and CDR2 is FQGNSA in the germline V gene. V was cut by 2 bases and J by 3 bases, with 11 bases left in between. The CDR3 sequence is 14 residues long. CDR3 nucleotides: TGTGCCAGCAGCTTATGGGACACTGGCTACGAGCAGTACTTC. This encodes CASSLWDTGYEQYF.

The chain combines TRBV9 with TRBJ2-7; D is perhaps TRBD2 (5 bases). Germline lookup yields CDR1 SGDLS and CDR2 YYNGEE. Trimming took 4 bases from V and 3 from J, leaving 14 bases between them. CDR3 size: 14 residues. The CDR3 DNA sequence: TGTGCCAGCAGCCTAGCCCCCGGGGTCTACGAGCAGTACTTC. Residues: CASSLAPGVYEQYF.

V is TRBV11-2 and J is TRBJ2-1; 12 nucleotides agree with TRBD2. The germline V gene encodes CDR1 SGHAT and CDR2 FQNNGV. This CDR3 has 15 amino acids. Trimming took 4 bases from V and 6 from J; bases not matched to a gene: 4. The CDR3 bases are TGTGCCAGCAGCTCCTCTAGCGGGGGGGCCAATGAGCAGTTCTTC. Its translation: CASSSSSGGANEQFF.

The chain recombines TRBV4-1 with TRBJ2-1; TRBD1 agrees at 7 bases. Germline V gene data show CDR1 as MGHRA and CDR2 as YSYEKL. The CDR3 extends over 15 amino acids. After removal of 1 base from V and 2 bases from J, the junction contained 2 bases not matched to a gene. The CDR3 coding sequence is TGCGCCAGCAGCCAAGGGGGGACAGCCTACAATGAGCAGTTCTTC. This codes for CASSQGGTAYNEQFF.

The genes are TRBV7-8 and TRBJ2-7; 13 bases align to TRBD2. Germline trimming cut 5 bases from V and 3 bases from J; bases unmatched to any gene: 4. Germline V CDR1 and CDR2: SGHVS, FQNEAQ. This CDR3 contains 15 residues. The CDR3 protein is CASSPGLAGDYEQYF. CDR3 DNA: TGTGCCAGCAGCCCCGGACTAGCGGGAGACTACGAGCAGTACTTC.

The CDR3, as DNA: TGTGCCAGCAGTGTGACAGGGGGCAACTATGGCTACACCTTC. Encoded protein: CASSVTGGNYGYTF. The chain is built from TRBV6-5 and TRBJ1-2; TRBD1 matches at 10 bases. CDR1 and CDR2 (germline): MNHEY, SVGAGI. V trimming: 5 bases; J trimming: 2 bases; junction bases outside the gene matches: 2. The CDR3 has 14 amino acids.

The chain combines TRBV7-9 with TRBJ1-5; 9 nucleotides match TRBD1. The germline V gene has CDR1 SEHNR and CDR2 FQNEAQ (reference sequence). This CDR3 is built from 15 residues. V trimming: 5 bases; J trimming: 6 bases; junction bases outside the gene matches: 8. For the CDR3, the DNA is TGTGCCAGCAGCCCCCCGGACAGGGGCCCTCAGCCCCAGCATTTT. This gives the protein CASSPPDRGPQPQHF.

CDR3 amino acids: CASSSVGGEQYF. The CDR3 DNA is TGTGCCAGCAGCTCCGTAGGGGGCGAGCAGTACTTC. The V and J genes are TRBV7-9 and TRBJ2-7; tentatively, D is TRBD1 (6 bases). The CDR3 is 12 residues long. Germline CDR1 is SEHNR and CDR2 is FQNEAQ (reference sequence). Deletions cut 4 bases from V and 6 bases from J, with 10 bases between. The full variable domain, rest sourced from reference TRBV7-9 and TRBJ2-7, is DTGVSQNPRHKITKRGQNVTFRCDPISEHNRLYWYRQTLGQGPEFLTYFQNEAQLEKSRLLSDRFSAERPKGSFSTLEIQRTEQGDSAMYLCASSSVGGEQYFGPGTRLTVT.

The CDR3 region has the DNA TGTGCCAGCAGCGTAGGACAAGGCCAAGAGACCCAGTACTTC. Its protein product is CASSVGQGQETQYF. V is TRBV9 and J is TRBJ2-5; D not certain. CDR3 length equals 14 residues. Germline CDR1 reads SGDLS; CDR2 reads YYNGEE. Trimming cost V 0 bases and J 1 base, with 7 bases left between them. The full variable domain, with the rest looked up from reference TRBV9 and TRBJ2-5, is DSGVTQTPKHLITATGQRVTLRCSPRSGDLSVYWYQQSLDQGLQFLIQYYNGEERAKGNILERFSAQQFPDLHSELNLSSLELGDSALYFCASSVGQGQETQYFGPGTRLLVL.

This sequence joins TRBV19 and TRBJ2-3; the match to TRBD1 covers 8 bases. The V gene end was trimmed by 0 bases and the J gene end by 2 bases; junction bases not matched to a gene: 4. CDR3 length: 16 amino acids. The germline V gene has CDR1 LNHDA and CDR2 SQIVND (reference sequence). CDR3 in DNA: TGTGCCAGTAGTATAGATGGCAGGGGGCACACAGATACGCAGTATTTT. Its protein is CASSIDGRGHTDTQYF.

V and J are TRBV11-1 and TRBJ2-3, with 11 bases matching TRBD2. There are 15 residues in the CDR3. Trimming at V came to 3 bases and at J to 5 bases, leaving 4 bases not matched to a gene. CDR1 is SGHAT and CDR2 is FQDESV in the germline V gene (reference sequence). CDR3 sequence reads: CASSFSGGALDTQYF. The CDR3 nucleotides read TGTGCCAGCAGCTTTAGCGGGGGGGCATTAGATACGCAGTATTTT.

V and J are TRBV4-1 and TRBJ1-2, with D possibly being TRBD1 (5 bases). V lost 1 base to trimming and J lost 4 bases, with 7 bases between them. The CDR3 is made up of 13 amino acids. Germline CDR1 MGHRA, CDR2 YSYEKL. The CDR3 coding sequence is TGCGCCAGCAGCCAAGGGGGGAGCTATGGCTACACCTTC. Translation: CASSQGGSYGYTF.

A single count supports this clone. The gene calls are TRBV5-6 and TRBJ1-5; D call uncertain. V lost 0 bases to trimming and J lost 4 bases, with 11 bases between them. The CDR3 loop spans 15 amino acids. Germline assignment: CDR1 SGHDT and CDR2 YYEEEE. CDR3 sequence: CASSLARRTNQPQHF. For the CDR3, the DNA is TGTGCCAGCAGCTTGGCCCGCCGGACTAATCAGCCCCAGCATTTT.

The CDR3 here is CASSEASRLRETQYF. CDR3 bases: TGTGCCAGCAGTGAAGCGAGTCGGCTTAGAGAGACCCAGTACTTC. The chain couples TRBV6-1 to TRBJ2-5; D gene unclear. There are 15 residues in the CDR3. V lost 0 bases, J lost 4 bases, and 12 bases lay in between. CDR1 is MNHNS, CDR2 SASEGT, per germline.

V usage is TRBV5-1 and J usage is TRBJ2-7; either TRBD1 or TRBD2 may supply D (5 bases each). CDR1 and CDR2 (germline): SGHRS, YFSETQ. V dropped 0 bases and J dropped 7 bases, with 17 bases sitting between them. The CDR3 has 15 residues. CDR3 sequence (DNA): TGCGCCAGCAGCTTGGAGTCGGGGCAACAGTGGGAGCAGTACTTC. Encoded protein: CASSLESGQQWEQYF.

The rearrangement joins TRBV18 to TRBJ1-2; TRBD1 agrees at 9 bases. The V gene end was trimmed by 6 bases and the J gene end by 8 bases; junction bases not matched to a gene: 7. CDR1 and CDR2 from the germline V gene are KGHSH and LQKENI. This CDR3 is 13 amino acids long. CDR3 sequence (DNA): TGTGCCAGCTCTCCGAGACAGGGGGACGGCTACACCTTC. As protein: CASSPRQGDGYTF.

The J gene is TRBJ2-1, the V gene TRBV12-5; D might be TRBD2 (6 bases). The germline gives CDR1 LGHNT, CDR2 FRNRAP. V was cut by 2 bases and J by 15 bases, with 14 bases left in between. CDR3 length: 12 amino acids. The chain's CDR3 is CASGLFPGDPFF. CDR3 bases: TGTGCTAGTGGTTTGTTCCCGGGAGATCCGTTCTTC.

The V call is TRBV5-4, the J call TRBJ1-1; TRBD1 might be the D (5 bases). The germline gives CDR1 SGHNT, CDR2 YYREEE (reference sequence). CDR3 length equals 13 residues. V was pared by 4 bases and J by 5 bases, with 12 bases between. The CDR3 nucleotides read TGTGCCAGCAGCGGGAGGGGCCGAACTGAAGCTTTCTTT. This encodes CASSGRGRTEAFF. Looking up the rest from reference TRBV5-4 and TRBJ1-1 gives the full variable domain: ETGVTQSPTHLIKTRGQQVTLRCSSQSGHNTVSWYQQALGQGPQFIFQYYREEENGRGNFPPRFSGLQFPNYSSELNVNALELDDSALYLCASSGRGRTEAFFGQGTRLTVV.

The V call is TRBV11-2, the J call TRBJ2-5, with 7 bases aligning to TRBD2. Germline lookup yields CDR1 SGHAT and CDR2 FQNNGV. This CDR3 comprises 15 residues. V lost 0 bases to trimming and J lost 5 bases; unmatched junction nucleotides: 6. This chain's CDR3 is CASSLDHGAGETQYF. The CDR3 DNA follows: TGTGCCAGCAGCTTAGATCACGGAGCGGGGGAGACCCAGTACTTC.

This clone was seen once. The J gene is TRBJ2-7, the V gene TRBV5-5; TRBD1 matches 9 bases. The CDR3 loop spans 15 amino acids. Unmatched junction bases numbered 9, after V lost 3 bases and J lost 5 bases. Germline loops: CDR1 SGHKS, CDR2 YYEKEE (reference sequence). The CDR3 DNA reads as TGTGCCAGCAGCTCACCGGGACAGGGATTCAACGAGCAGTACTTC. Translation gives CASSSPGQGFNEQYF.

The chain links TRBV9 to TRBJ1-5; D not certain. The V end was cut by 1 base, the J end by 6 bases, with 11 bases between. Germline CDR1 is SGDLS and CDR2 is YYNGEE. The CDR3 extends over 14 amino acids. CDR3 loop: CASSVSGIGQPQHF. CDR3 in DNA: TGTGCCAGCAGCGTATCTGGGATCGGTCAGCCCCAGCATTTT. Full variable domain (outside the CDR3, taken from reference TRBV9 and TRBJ1-5): DSGVTQTPKHLITATGQRVTLRCSPRSGDLSVYWYQQSLDQGLQFLIQYYNGEERAKGNILERFSAQQFPDLHSELNLSSLELGDSALYFCASSVSGIGQPQHFGDGTRLSIL.

The chain is built from TRBV6-5 and TRBJ2-7; 10 nucleotides line up with TRBD2. Trimming at V came to 6 bases and at J to 3 bases, leaving 8 bases not matched to a gene. Germline CDR1 MNHEY, CDR2 SVGAGI. The CDR3 totals 15 residues. CDR3 nucleotides: TGTGCCAGCAGACCCCTAGCGGGGGAGATCTACGAGCAGTACTTC. It translates to CASRPLAGEIYEQYF.

The chain combines TRBV7-2 with TRBJ2-1; 12 positions agree with TRBD1. J was trimmed by 8 bases and V by 4 bases; bases with no gene match: 3. Germline V gives CDR1 SGHTA, CDR2 FQGNSA. The CDR3 runs 14 residues. The CDR3 reads CASSWDRGRDEQFF. CDR3 in DNA: TGTGCCAGCAGCTGGGACAGGGGGCGCGATGAGCAGTTCTTC.

The V gene is TRBV2, the J gene TRBJ2-5; TRBD1 matches 8 bases. Germline-derived CDR1 and CDR2 are SNHLY and FYNNEI. V dropped 0 bases and J dropped 4; count of bases not matched to a gene: 7. The length of the CDR3 is 16 residues. CDR3 in amino acids: CASSEALQGARETQYF. The CDR3, as DNA: TGTGCCAGCAGTGAAGCGTTGCAGGGGGCCCGAGAGACCCAGTACTTC.

This chain connects TRBV9 to TRBJ2-1; D possibly uses TRBD1 or TRBD2 (6 bases each). V was clipped by 4 bases and J by 9 bases, with 20 bases between them. Germline CDR1 and CDR2: SGDLS and YYNGEE. This CDR3 is built from 15 residues. CDR3 loop: CASSSNGGQAGEQFF. In DNA, the CDR3 is TGTGCCAGCAGCTCCAACGGGGGACAAGCAGGTGAGCAGTTCTTC.